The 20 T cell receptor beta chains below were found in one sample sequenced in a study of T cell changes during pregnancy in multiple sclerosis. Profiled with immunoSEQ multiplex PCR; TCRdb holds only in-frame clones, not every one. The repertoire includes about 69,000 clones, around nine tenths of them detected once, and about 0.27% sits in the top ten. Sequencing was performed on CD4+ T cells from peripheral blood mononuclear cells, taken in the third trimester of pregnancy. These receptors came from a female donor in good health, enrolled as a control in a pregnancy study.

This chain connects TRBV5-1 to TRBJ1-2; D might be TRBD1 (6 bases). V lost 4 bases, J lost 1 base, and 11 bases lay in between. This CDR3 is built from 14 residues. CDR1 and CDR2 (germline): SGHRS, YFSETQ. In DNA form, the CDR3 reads TGCGCCAGCAGCCTCGGGGACATTAACTATGGCTACACCTTC. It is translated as CASSLGDINYGYTF.

CDR3 residues: CASSPSRQGTYEQYF. DNA of the CDR3: TGTGCCAGCAGCCCCTCCCGGCAGGGTACCTACGAGCAGTACTTC. The rearrangement links TRBV27 to TRBJ2-7; possibly TRBD1 for D (5 bases). The ends were cut back, 6 bases at V and 2 bases at J, with 17 bases in the middle. From germline, CDR1 is MNHEY and CDR2 SMNVEV (reference sequence). The CDR3 is 15 residues long.

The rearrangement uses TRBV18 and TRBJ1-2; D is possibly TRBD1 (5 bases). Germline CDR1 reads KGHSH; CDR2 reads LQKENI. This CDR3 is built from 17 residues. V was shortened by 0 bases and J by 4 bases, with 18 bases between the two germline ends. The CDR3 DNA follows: TGTGCCAGCTCACCACCGCAGGGTCAGGGCCCACTCTATGGCTACACCTTC. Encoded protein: CASSPPQGQGPLYGYTF.

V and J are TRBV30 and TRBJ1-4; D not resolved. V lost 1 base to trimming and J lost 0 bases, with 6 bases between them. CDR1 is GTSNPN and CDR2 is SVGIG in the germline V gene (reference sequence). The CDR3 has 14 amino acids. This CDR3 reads CAWSAGATNEKLFF. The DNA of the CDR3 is TGTGCCTGGAGTGCCGGAGCAACTAATGAAAAACTGTTTTTT.

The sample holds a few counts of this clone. The CDR3 DNA follows: TGTGCCAGTACTTCCACAGGGGGTCTAAACACCATATATTTT. Encoded protein: CASTSTGGLNTIYF. The V and J genes are TRBV19 and TRBJ1-3, with 8 nucleotides matching TRBD1. The CDR3 extends over 14 amino acids. The J segment lost 6 bases and the V segment lost 7 bases, leaving 8 bases of the junction unmatched. Per germline, CDR1 LNHDA and CDR2 SQIVND (reference sequence). Drawing the rest from reference TRBV19 and TRBJ1-3, the complete variable domain is DGGITQSPKYLFRKEGQNVTLSCEQNLNHDAMYWYRQDPGQGLRLIYYSQIVNDFQKGDIAEGYSVSREKKESFPLTVTSAQKNPTAFYLCASTSTGGLNTIYFGEGSWLTVV.

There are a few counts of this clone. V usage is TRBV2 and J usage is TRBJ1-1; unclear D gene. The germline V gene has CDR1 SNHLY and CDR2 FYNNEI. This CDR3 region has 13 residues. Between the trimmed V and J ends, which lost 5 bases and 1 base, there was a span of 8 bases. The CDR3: CASSSNRNTEAFF. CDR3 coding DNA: TGTGCCAGCAGTAGTAACAGGAACACTGAAGCTTTCTTT.

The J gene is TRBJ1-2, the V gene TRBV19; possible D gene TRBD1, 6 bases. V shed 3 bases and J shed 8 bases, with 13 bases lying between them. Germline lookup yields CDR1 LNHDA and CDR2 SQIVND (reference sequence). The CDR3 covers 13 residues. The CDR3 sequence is CASSMTGLEGYTF. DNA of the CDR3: TGTGCCAGTAGTATGACAGGACTGGAGGGCTACACCTTC.

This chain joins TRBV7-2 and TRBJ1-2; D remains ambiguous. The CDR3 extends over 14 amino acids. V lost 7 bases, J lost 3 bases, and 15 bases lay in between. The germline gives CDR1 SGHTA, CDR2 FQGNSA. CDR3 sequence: CASISGYPYYGYTF. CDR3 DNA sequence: TGTGCCAGCATCAGCGGTTATCCGTACTATGGCTACACCTTC.

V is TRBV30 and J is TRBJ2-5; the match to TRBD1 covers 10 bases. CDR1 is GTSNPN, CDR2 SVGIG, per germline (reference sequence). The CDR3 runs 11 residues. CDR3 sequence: CAWGQGETQYF. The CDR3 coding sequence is TGTGCTTGGGGACAGGGGGAGACCCAGTACTTC.

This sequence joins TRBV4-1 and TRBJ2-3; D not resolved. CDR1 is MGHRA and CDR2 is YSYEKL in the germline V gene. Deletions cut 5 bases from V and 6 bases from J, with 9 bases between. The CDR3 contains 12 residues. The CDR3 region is CASSFDLDTQYF. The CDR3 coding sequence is TGCGCCAGCAGCTTTGACTTGGATACGCAGTATTTT.

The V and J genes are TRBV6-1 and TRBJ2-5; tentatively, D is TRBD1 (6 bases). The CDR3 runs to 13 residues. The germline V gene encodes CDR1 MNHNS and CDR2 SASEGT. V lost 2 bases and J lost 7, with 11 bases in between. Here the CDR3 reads CASSEIVQGTQYF. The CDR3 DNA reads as TGTGCCAGCAGTGAAATCGTACAGGGGACCCAGTACTTC.

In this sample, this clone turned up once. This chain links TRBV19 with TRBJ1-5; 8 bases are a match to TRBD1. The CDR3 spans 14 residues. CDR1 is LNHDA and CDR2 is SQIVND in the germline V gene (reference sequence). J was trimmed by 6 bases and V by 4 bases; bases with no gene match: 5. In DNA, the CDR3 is TGTGCCAGTAGTAGAGACAGGGGTGGTCAGCCCCAGCATTTT. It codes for CASSRDRGGQPQHF.

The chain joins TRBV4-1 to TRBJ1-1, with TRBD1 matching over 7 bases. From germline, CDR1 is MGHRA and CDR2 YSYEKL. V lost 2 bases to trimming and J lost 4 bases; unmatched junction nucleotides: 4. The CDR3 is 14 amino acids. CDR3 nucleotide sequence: TGCGCCAGCAGCCAACCTCCAGGGGGCACTGAAGCTTTCTTT. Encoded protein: CASSQPPGGTEAFF.

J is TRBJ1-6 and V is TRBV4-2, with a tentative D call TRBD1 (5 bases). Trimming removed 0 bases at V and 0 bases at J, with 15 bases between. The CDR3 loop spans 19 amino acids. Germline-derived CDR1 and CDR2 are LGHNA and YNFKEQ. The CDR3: CASSQDSLGGSSYNSPLHF. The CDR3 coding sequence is TGTGCCAGCAGCCAAGATTCTCTCGGGGGTAGCTCCTATAATTCACCCCTCCACTTT.

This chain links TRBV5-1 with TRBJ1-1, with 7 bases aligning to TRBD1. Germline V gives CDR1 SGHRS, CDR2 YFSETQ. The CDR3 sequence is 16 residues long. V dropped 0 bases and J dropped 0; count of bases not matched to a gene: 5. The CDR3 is CASSLGVTGVNTEAFF. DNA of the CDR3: TGCGCCAGCAGCTTGGGGGTAACAGGGGTGAACACTGAAGCTTTCTTT.

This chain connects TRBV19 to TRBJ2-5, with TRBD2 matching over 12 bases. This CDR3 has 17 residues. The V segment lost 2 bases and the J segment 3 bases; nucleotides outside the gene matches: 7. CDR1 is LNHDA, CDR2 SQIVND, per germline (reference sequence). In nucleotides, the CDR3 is TGTGCCAGTAGTATACGTGGACTAGCGGGGAGCAAAGAGACCCAGTACTTC. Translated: CASSIRGLAGSKETQYF.

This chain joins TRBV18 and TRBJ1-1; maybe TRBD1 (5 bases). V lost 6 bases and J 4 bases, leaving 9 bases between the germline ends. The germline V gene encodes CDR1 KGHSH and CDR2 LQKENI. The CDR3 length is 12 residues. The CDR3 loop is CASSPTGTEAFF. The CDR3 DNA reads TGTGCCAGCTCTCCCACAGGCACTGAAGCTTTCTTT.

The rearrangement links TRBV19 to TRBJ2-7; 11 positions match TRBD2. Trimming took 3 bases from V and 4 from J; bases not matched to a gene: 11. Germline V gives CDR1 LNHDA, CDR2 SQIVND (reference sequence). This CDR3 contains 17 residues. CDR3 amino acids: CASSIELAGDQAYEQYF. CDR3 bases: TGTGCCAGTAGTATTGAACTAGCGGGGGACCAAGCTTACGAGCAGTACTTC.

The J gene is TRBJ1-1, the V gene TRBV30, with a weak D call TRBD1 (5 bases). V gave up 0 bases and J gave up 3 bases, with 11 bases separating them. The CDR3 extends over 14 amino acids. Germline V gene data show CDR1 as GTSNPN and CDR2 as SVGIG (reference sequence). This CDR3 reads CAWSVSGGDTEAFF. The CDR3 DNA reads TGTGCCTGGAGTGTCTCCGGGGGGGACACTGAAGCTTTCTTT.

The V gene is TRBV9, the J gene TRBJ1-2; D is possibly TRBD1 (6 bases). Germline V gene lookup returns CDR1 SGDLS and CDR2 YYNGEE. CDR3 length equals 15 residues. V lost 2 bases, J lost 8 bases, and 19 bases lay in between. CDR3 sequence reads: CASSVTSTGREGYTF. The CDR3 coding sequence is TGTGCCAGCAGCGTCACATCTACAGGGAGGGAAGGCTACACCTTC.